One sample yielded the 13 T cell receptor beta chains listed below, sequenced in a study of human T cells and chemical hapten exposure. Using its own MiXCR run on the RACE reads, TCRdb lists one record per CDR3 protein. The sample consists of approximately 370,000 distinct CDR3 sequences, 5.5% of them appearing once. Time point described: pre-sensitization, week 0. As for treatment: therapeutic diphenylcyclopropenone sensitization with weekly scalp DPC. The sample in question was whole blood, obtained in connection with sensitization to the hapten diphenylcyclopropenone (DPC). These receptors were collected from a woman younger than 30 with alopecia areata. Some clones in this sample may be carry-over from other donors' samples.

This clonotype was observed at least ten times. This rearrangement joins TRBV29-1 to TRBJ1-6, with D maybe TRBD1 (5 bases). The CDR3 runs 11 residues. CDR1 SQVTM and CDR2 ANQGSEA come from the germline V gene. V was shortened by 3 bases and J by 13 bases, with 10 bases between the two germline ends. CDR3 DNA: TGCAGCGTTGACAGCCAGGGCCCCCTCCACTTT. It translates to CSVDSQGPLHF.

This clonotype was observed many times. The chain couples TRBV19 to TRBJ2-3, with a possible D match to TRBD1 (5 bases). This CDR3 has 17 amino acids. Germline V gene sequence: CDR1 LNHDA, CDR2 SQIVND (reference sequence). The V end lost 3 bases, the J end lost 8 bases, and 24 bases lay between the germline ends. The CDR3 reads CASSIGPRQGIRGTQYF. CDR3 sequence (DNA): TGTGCCAGTAGTATTGGACCTCGTCAAGGAATAAGGGGTACGCAGTATTTT.

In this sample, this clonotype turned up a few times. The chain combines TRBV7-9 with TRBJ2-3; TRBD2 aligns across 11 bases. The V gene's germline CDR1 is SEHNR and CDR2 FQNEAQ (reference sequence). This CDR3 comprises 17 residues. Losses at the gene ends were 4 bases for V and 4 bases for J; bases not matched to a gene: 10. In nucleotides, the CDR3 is TGTGCCAGCAGCTCGATACATAGCGGGGGGGCCGCAGATACGCAGTATTTT. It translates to CASSSIHSGGAADTQYF.

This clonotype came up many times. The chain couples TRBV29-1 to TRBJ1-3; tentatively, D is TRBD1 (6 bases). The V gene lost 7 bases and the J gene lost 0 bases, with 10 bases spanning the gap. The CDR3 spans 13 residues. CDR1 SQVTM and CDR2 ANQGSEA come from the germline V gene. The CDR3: CSARGYSGNTIYF. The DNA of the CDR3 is TGCAGCGCCAGGGGTTACTCTGGAAACACCATATATTTT.

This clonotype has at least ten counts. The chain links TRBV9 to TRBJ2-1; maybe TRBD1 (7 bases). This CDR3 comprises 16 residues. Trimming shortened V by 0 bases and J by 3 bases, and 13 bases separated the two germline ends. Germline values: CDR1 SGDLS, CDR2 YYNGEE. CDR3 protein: CASSVAGGGRYNEQFF. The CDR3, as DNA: TGTGCCAGCAGCGTAGCTGGAGGGGGCCGCTACAATGAGCAGTTCTTC.

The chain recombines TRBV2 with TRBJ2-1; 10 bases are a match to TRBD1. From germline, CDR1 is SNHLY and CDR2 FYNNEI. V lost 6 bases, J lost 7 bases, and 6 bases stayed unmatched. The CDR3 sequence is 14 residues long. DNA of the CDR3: TGTGCCAGCAGACGACAGGGGGCGGGTAATGAGCAGTTCTTC. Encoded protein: CASRRQGAGNEQFF.

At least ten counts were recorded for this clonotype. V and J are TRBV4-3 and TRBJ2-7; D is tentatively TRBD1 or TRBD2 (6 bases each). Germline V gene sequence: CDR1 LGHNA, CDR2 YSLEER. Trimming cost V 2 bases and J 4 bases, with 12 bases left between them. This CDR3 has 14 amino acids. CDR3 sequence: CASSQTGAQYEQYF. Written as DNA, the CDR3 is TGCGCCAGCAGCCAAACGGGGGCACAGTACGAGCAGTACTTC.

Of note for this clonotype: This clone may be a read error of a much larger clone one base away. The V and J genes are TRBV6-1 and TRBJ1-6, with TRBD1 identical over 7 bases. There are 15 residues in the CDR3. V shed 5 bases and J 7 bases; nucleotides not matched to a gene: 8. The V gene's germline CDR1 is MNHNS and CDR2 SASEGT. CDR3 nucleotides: TGTGCCAGCAGTAAGGTACCGGGACAGAATTCACCCCTCCACTTT. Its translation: CASSKVPGQNSPLHF.

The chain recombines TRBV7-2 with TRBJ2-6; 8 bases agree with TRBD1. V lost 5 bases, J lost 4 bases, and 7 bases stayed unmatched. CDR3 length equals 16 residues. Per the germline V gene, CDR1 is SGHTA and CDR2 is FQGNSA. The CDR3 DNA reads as TGTGCCAGCAGCCCGGACAGGGCTTCGGGGGCCAACGTCCTGACTTTC. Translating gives CASSPDRASGANVLTF.

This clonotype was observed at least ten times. The CDR3 sequence is CASSTLAGGHNEQFF. The CDR3 region has the DNA TGTGCCAGCAGCACCCTAGCGGGGGGGCACAATGAGCAGTTCTTC. J is TRBJ2-1 and V is TRBV11-2; TRBD2 matches 12 bases. CDR3 size: 15 residues. CDR1 and CDR2 (germline): SGHAT, FQNNGV. The V gene end was trimmed by 5 bases and the J gene end by 5 bases; junction bases not matched to a gene: 4.

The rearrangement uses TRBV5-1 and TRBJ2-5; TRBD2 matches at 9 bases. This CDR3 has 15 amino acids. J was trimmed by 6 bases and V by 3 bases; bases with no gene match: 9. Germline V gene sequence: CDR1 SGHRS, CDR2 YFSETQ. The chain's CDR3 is CASSSSSGEGKTQYF. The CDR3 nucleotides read TGCGCCAGCAGCTCTTCTAGCGGGGAAGGGAAGACCCAGTACTTC.

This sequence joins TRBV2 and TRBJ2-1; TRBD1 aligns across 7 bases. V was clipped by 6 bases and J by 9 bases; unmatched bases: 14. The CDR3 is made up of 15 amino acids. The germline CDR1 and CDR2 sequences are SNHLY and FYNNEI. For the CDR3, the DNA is TGTGCCAGCAGCCCTCCGGGACAGAGATCCCCTGAGCAGTTCTTC. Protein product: CASSPPGQRSPEQFF.

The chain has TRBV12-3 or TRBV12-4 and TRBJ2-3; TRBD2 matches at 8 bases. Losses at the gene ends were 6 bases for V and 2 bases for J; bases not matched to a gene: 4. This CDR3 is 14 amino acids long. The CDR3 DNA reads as TGTGCCAGCAGGATAGCGGGGTTCACAGATACGCAGTATTTT. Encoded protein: CASRIAGFTDTQYF.